This T cell receptor beta chain appears in the sequencing data of a study of HIV-infected children after antiretroviral therapy interruption. Overall study: Children's median ages were roughly 9.7 years and 8 years by group. Recorded EBV and CMV exposure existed for most children. Continuous-treatment samples came from weeks 0, 48 and 150.

The treatment: PENTA 11 planned treatment interruption arm or continuous ART arm. This CDR3 is 15 amino acids long. Trimming took off 4 bases at V and 6 bases at J, with 19 bases between the two ends. Germline V gene lookup returns CDR1 SGHRS and CDR2 YFSETQ. At least ten counts were recorded for this clonotype. Its antigen is as yet unknown. RNA-based 3' RACE libraries used unique molecular identifiers. A single record per CDR3 protein comes from TCRdb applying MiXCR to the 3' RACE reads. The table lists about 89,000 distinct CDR3 sequences, less than 7% of them singletons. Findings of the study overall: After treatment interruption started, naive CD4+ CDR3 overlap across time points dropped.

This chain uses TRBV5-1 with TRBJ1-1; possible D gene TRBD1, 5 bases. The source is a pool of human donors with HIV. Sequencing used CD45RA+ CD4+ T cells from PBMCs, pooled from several time points, obtained from a donor given antiretroviral therapy, either interrupted or continuous. Subset given: naive CD4+ CD45RA+ CD45RO- T cells. CDR3 sequence reads: CASSLPGAILSEAFF. In DNA, the CDR3 is TGCGCCAGCAGCCTCCCTGGGGCTATACTGTCTGAAGCTTTCTTT. The full variable domain, in which reference TRBV5-1 and TRBJ1-1 provide the parts outside the CDR3, is KAGVTQTPRYLIKTRGQQVTLSCSPISGHRSVSWYQQTPGQGLQFLFEYFSETQRNKGNFPGRFSGRQFSNSRSEMNVSTLELGDSALYLCASSLPGAILSEAFFGQGTRLTVV.